Listed here are 5 T cell receptor beta chains from one sample, sequenced in a study of T cell responses to AZD1222 COVID-19 vaccine. This table comes from immunoSEQ multiplex PCR, and its TCRdb copy is limited to in-frame clones, with some not included. The sample consists of around 130,000 clones, around 90% of them appearing once. Sequencing used peripheral blood, obtained on day 0 of AZD1222 vaccination. The origin of the receptors is an adult in good health.

The rearrangement uses TRBV27 and TRBJ1-3; no firm D call. The CDR3 is 15 residues long. Germline CDR1 and CDR2: MNHEY and SMNVEV (reference sequence). The V end lost 3 bases, the J end lost 7 bases, and 16 bases lay between the germline ends. CDR3 DNA sequence: TGTGCCAGCAGTTTCCACCCGAGGGAATTGAACACCATATATTTT. Amino acids: CASSFHPRELNTIYF.

The V gene is TRBV4-2, the J gene TRBJ1-2; D perhaps matches TRBD1 (5 bases). The CDR3 has 16 residues. The germline V gene encodes CDR1 LGHNA and CDR2 YNFKEQ. V shed 1 base and J shed 3 bases, with 15 bases lying between them. The CDR3 loop reads CASSQGTGGSDYGYTF. DNA for the CDR3: TGTGCCAGCAGCCAAGGCACAGGCGGTTCCGACTATGGCTACACCTTC.

The J gene is TRBJ2-6, the V gene TRBV2; perhaps TRBD1 as D (6 bases). Trimming cost V 8 bases and J 4 bases, with 21 bases left between them. CDR1 is SNHLY, CDR2 FYNNEI, per germline. This CDR3 is 17 amino acids long. The CDR3 region has the DNA TGTGCCAGCGGAGCCGGGACACCGATTTTCGGGGCCAACGTCCTGACTTTC. Translated, it gives CASGAGTPIFGANVLTF.

The V and J genes are TRBV29-1 and TRBJ1-1; D unresolved. The germline CDR1 and CDR2 sequences are SQVTM and ANQGSEA. V was trimmed by 7 bases and J by 5 bases, leaving 17 bases between them. The CDR3 is 13 amino acids. CDR3 protein: CSAPNLSGTEAFF. The CDR3, as DNA: TGCAGCGCCCCGAACCTCTCGGGGACTGAAGCTTTCTTT.

The chain carries TRBV6-7 and TRBJ1-3; D not certain. TRBV6-7 is assigned to the ORF class and has an uncertain function. The CDR3 totals 12 residues. CDR3 protein: CAGRSSGNTIYF. The CDR3, as DNA: TGTGCAGGGCGAAGCTCTGGAAACACCATATATTTT.